This TCR beta chain was obtained from a study of shared clonotypes between healthy human individuals. Study at large: Per-donor plates numbered three CD4 naive, three CD4 memory, two CD8 naive and one CD8 memory. Whole-study results and caveats: Generation probabilities were higher for clonotypes shared across all four sorted-subset donors than for unshared ones.

This CDR3 has 15 residues. Deletions cut 6 bases from V and 0 bases from J, with 15 bases between. Germline CDR1 is MNHEY and CDR2 is SVGAGI. In the original workflow: Filtering differed because ImmunoSEQ produced junction-only sequences that carried no quality scores. Profiled with immunoSEQ multiplex PCR; TCRdb holds only in-frame clones, not every one. From that table come the V and J calls and clone size; the DNA was used to work out D and trimming. The sample holds about 2 million clones, about 95% seen once. Naive CD8 isolation took CD45RO-negative cells positively selected for CCR7 and excluded terminally differentiated effector memory CD45RA+ cells. Those who donated, Caucasian adults without exception, all lived in Nashville, Tennessee. With regard to this clone: Its specificity is unknown.

The sequenced sample consisted of naive CD8+ T cells sorted from blood. The chain links TRBV6-5 to TRBJ2-7; D gene uncertain. This TCR was sampled from a man between 18 and 29 years old in good health. CDR3 DNA: TGTGCCAGCAGCGGTTTAGGCGAAAGCTCCTACGAGCAGTACTTC. Its translation is CASSGLGESSYEQYF.